This record looks at one T cell receptor beta chain sequence and its context. Antigen: not known. CDR3 length equals 14 residues. With 6 bases removed from V and 1 base from J, the gap between germline ends came to 11 bases. CDR1 is KGHSH, CDR2 LQKENI, per germline. The data stem from a study of cytomegalovirus exposure and HLA in healthy donors. Study-wide results and limits: Clonal expansion, a later analysis showed, was greater in HLA-associated TCR beta chains than in equally common others.

Primers included in the PCR were 60 Vbeta and 13 Jbeta primers. Method: immunoSEQ multiplex PCR; TCRdb's copy keeps in-frame clones and lacks some. The table lists tens of thousands of clones, around three quarters of them singletons. The rearrangement links TRBV18 to TRBJ2-3, with D possibly being TRBD1 (5 bases). The TCR originated in a male donor in good health and CMV-seronegative. Sample: PBMCs. DNA for the CDR3: TGTGCCAGCTCCTCGGAGACAGGCACAGATACGCAGTATTTT. Translating gives CASSSETGTDTQYF.